What follows is one T cell receptor beta chain and its context. The CDR3 has 14 amino acids. CDR1 and CDR2 (germline): SQVTM, ANQGSEA. V was trimmed by 6 bases and J by 2 bases, leaving 15 bases between them. The data were obtained in a study of blood T cell repertoires in COVID-19. Study information: The study drew acute and convalescent COVID-19 samples from the United States, Italy and Spain.

Some clones are missing from TCRdb's copy, which holds only in-frame ones; the method was immunoSEQ multiplex PCR. The data contain some 140,000 clones, about 78% of them singletons. The chain uses TRBV29-1 and TRBJ2-3, with D maybe TRBD1 (6 bases). This TCR was sampled from a man aged 55 to 70 who had recovered from COVID-19. Sequencing was carried out using peripheral blood. The CDR3 region is CSVSQGLITDTQYF. As DNA, the CDR3 is TGCAGCGTGTCACAGGGATTGATCACAGATACGCAGTATTTT.